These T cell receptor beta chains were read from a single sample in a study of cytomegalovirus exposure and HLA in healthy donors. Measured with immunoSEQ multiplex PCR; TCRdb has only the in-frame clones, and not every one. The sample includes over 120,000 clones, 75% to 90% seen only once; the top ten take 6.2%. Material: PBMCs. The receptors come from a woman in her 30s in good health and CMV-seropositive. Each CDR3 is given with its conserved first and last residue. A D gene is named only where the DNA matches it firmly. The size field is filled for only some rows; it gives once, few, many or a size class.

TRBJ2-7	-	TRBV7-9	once	CASGAEPYYEQYF	TGTGCCAGCGGGGCAGAACCTTACTACGAGCAGTACTTC
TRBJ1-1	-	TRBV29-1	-	CSVVTGGEAFF	TGCAGCGTTGTTACCGGCGGTGAAGCTTTCTTT
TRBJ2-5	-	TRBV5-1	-	CASSLAGGETQYF	TGCGCCAGCAGCTTGGCCGGGGGAGAGACCCAGTACTTC
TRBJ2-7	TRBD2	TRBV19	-	CASSTSLAGGHEQYF	TGTGCCAGTAGTACTTCCCTAGCGGGGGGCCACGAGCAGTACTTC
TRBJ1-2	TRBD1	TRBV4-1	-	CASSREQGGMGYGYTF	TGCGCCAGCAGTCGCGAGCAGGGGGGCATGGGCTATGGCTACACCTTC
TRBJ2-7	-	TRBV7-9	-	CASSPRQRTYEQYF	TGTGCCAGCAGCCCCCGACAGAGAACCTACGAGCAGTACTTC
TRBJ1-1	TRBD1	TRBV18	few	CASSPDRATEAFF	TGTGCCAGCTCGCCGGACAGGGCCACTGAAGCTTTCTTT
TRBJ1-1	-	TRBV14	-	CASSQQDRTEAFF	TGTGCCAGCAGCCAACAAGACAGGACTGAAGCTTTCTTT
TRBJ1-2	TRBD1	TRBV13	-	CASSAADREFNYGYTF	TGTGCCAGCAGCGCAGCGGACAGGGAATTCAACTATGGCTACACCTTC
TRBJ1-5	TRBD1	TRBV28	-	CASRGTGGRQPQHF	TGTGCCAGCAGAGGGACAGGGGGGAGACAGCCCCAGCATTTT
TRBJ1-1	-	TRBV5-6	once	CASSWGEATEAFF	TGTGCCAGCAGCTGGGGGGAAGCCACTGAAGCTTTCTTT
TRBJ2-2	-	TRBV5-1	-	CASTPGDENTGELFF	TGCGCCAGCACTCCGGGGGACGAGAACACCGGGGAGCTGTTTTTT
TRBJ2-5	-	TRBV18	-	CASSPGLQETQYF	TGTGCCAGCTCACCGGGCCTCCAAGAGACCCAGTACTTC
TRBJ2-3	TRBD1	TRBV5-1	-	CASSTGQGGTDTQYF	TGCGCCAGCAGCACCGGACAGGGCGGCACAGATACGCAGTATTTT
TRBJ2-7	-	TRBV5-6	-	CASSAGRLGGGQYF	TGTGCCAGCAGTGCGGGTAGGTTAGGTGGCGGGCAGTACTTC
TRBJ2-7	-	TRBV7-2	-	CASSPGLVSYEQYF	TGTGCCAGCAGCCCCGGACTCGTCTCCTACGAGCAGTACTTC
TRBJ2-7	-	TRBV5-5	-	CASGDTSYEQYF	TGTGCCAGCGGGGACACCTCCTACGAGCAGTACTTC
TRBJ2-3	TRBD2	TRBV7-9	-	CASSSLAGGTDTQYF	TGTGCCAGCAGTTCTCTAGCGGGGGGCACAGATACGCAGTATTTT
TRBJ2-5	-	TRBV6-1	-	CASSLRPPVGETQYF	TGTGCCAGCAGTTTGCGACCTCCCGTCGGGGAGACCCAGTACTTC
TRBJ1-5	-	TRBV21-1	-	CASSKGGQASSNQPQHF	TGTGCCAGCAGCAAAGGGGGACAGGCATCTAGCAATCAGCCCCAGCATTTT
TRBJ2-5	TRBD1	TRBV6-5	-	CASRSGQVARETQYF	TGTGCCAGCAGATCGGGACAGGTCGCGAGAGAGACCCAGTACTTC
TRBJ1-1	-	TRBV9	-	CASSVDQGITFF	TGTGCCAGCAGCGTAGATCAGGGGATAACTTTCTTT
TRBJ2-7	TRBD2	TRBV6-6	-	CASSGTSISYEQYF	TGTGCCAGCTCCGGGACTAGCATTTCCTACGAGCAGTACTTC
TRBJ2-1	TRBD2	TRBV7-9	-	CASSLSSSGSRNEQFF	TGTGCCAGCAGCTTATCCTCTAGCGGGAGTAGGAATGAGCAGTTCTTC
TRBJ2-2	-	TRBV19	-	CASNGEPGELFF	TGTGCCAGTAATGGAGAGCCCGGGGAGCTGTTTTTT
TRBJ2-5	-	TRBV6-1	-	CASSAGETQYF	TGTGCCAGCAGTGCGGGGGAGACCCAGTACTTC
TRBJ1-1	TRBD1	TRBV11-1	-	CASSVNRGLSEAFF	TGTGCCAGCAGCGTAAACAGGGGGCTGTCTGAAGCTTTCTTT
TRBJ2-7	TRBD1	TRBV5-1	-	CASSEPRTGISEQYF	TGCGCCAGCAGCGAGCCCCGGACAGGGATAAGCGAGCAGTACTTC
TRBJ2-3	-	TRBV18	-	CASSPRQSTDTQYF	TGTGCCAGCTCACCCCGACAGAGCACAGATACGCAGTATTTT
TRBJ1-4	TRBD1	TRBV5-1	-	CASRSDRGRHEKLFF	TGCGCCAGCAGGTCGGACAGGGGGCGACATGAAAAACTGTTTTTT
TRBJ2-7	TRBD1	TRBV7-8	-	CASSRATGTLYEQYF	TGTGCCAGCAGCCGAGCGACAGGGACACTCTACGAGCAGTACTTC
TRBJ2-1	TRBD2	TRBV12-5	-	CASGLVRDGELAGDNEQFF	TGTGCTAGTGGTTTGGTAAGAGACGGGGAACTAGCGGGGGACAATGAGCAGTTCTTC
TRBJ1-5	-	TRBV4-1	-	CASSHQQGQPQHF	TGCGCCAGCAGCCATCAACAGGGCCAGCCCCAGCATTTT
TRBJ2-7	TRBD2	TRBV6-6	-	CASTRLAGSSYEQYF	TGTGCCAGCACCCGACTAGCGGGAAGCTCCTACGAGCAGTACTTC
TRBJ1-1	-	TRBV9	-	CASSVDPVPNTEAFF	TGTGCCAGCAGCGTAGATCCTGTCCCGAACACTGAAGCTTTCTTT
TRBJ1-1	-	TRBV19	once	CASRETDLMNTEAFF	TGTGCCAGTCGGGAGACAGATCTAATGAACACTGAAGCTTTCTTT
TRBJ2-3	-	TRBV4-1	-	CASSHPKADLSDTQYF	TGCGCCAGCAGCCATCCCAAAGCGGACCTCAGTGATACGCAGTATTTT
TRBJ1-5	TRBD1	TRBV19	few	CASSFPGQGVNQPQHF	TGTGCCAGTAGTTTTCCGGGACAGGGCGTCAATCAGCCCCAGCATTTT
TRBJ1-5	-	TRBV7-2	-	CASSLGPRDTYQPQHF	TGTGCCAGCAGCTTAGGGCCCCGGGACACCTATCAGCCCCAGCATTTT
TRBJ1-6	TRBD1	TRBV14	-	CASSEGGQAINSPLHF	TGTGCCAGCAGTGAAGGGGGACAGGCGATTAATTCACCCCTCCACTTT
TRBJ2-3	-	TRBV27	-	CASSFGARGTQYF	TGTGCCAGCAGTTTCGGGGCGCGGGGTACGCAGTATTTT
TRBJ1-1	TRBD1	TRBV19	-	CASSITNQDREAFF	TGTGCCAGTAGTATAACAAACCAGGACAGGGAAGCTTTCTTT
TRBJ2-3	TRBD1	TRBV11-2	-	CASSLQGSSTDTQYF	TGTGCCAGCAGCCTACAGGGGTCTAGCACAGATACGCAGTATTTT
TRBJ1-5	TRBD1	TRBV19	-	CASSTGQGRDQPQHF	TGTGCCAGTAGTACGGGACAGGGAAGAGATCAGCCCCAGCATTTT
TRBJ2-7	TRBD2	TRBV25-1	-	CASSELVAGDLYEQYF	TGTGCCAGCAGTGAATTGGTAGCGGGAGATTTGTACGAGCAGTACTTC
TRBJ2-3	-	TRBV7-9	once	CASTGRMGTDTQYF	TGTGCCAGTACAGGGAGAATGGGCACAGATACGCAGTATTTT
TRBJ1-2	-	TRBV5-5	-	CASSFLPPNYGYTF	TGTGCCAGCAGCTTCCTACCCCCAAACTATGGCTACACCTTC
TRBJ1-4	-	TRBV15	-	CATRKGPTNEKLFF	TGTGCCACCAGGAAGGGGCCCACTAATGAAAAACTGTTTTTT
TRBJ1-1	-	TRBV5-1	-	CASSLDRLNTEAFF	TGCGCCAGCAGCTTGGACAGACTAAACACTGAAGCTTTCTTT
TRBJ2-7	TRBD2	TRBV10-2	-	CASRASGLSYEQYF	TGCGCCAGCAGGGCTAGCGGACTCTCCTACGAGCAGTACTTC
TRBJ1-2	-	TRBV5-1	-	CASSLAYPSGYTF	TGCGCCAGCAGCTTGGCGTATCCCAGTGGCTACACCTTC
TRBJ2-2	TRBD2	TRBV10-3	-	CAISEYPSGRFTGELFF	TGTGCCATCAGTGAGTATCCTAGCGGGAGATTCACCGGGGAGCTGTTTTTT
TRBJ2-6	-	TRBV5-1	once	CASSEPSGANVLTF	TGCGCCAGCAGCGAGCCCTCTGGGGCCAACGTCCTGACTTTC
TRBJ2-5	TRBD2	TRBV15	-	CATSFSPRTSGGSGETQYF	TGTGCCACCAGCTTCTCCCCAAGGACTAGCGGGGGCTCCGGGGAGACCCAGTACTTC
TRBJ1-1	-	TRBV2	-	CASSLSTGNTEAFF	TGTGCCAGCAGTCTATCGACAGGCAACACTGAAGCTTTCTTT
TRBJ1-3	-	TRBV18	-	CASSPWGQDGNTIYF	TGTGCCAGCTCACCATGGGGGCAGGATGGAAACACCATATATTTT
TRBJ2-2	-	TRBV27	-	CASSPGQPGELFF	TGTGCCAGCAGTCCGGGACAACCCGGGGAGCTGTTTTTT
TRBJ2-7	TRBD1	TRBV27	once	CASSSLDRESSYEQYF	TGTGCCAGCAGTTCGCTCGACAGGGAGAGCTCCTACGAGCAGTACTTC
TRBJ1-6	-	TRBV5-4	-	CASSLKQPGSPLHF	TGTGCCAGCAGCTTGAAACAGCCAGGTTCACCCCTCCACTTT